This T cell receptor (beta chain) stems from a study of blood T cell repertoires in COVID-19. V dropped 0 bases and J dropped 4 bases, with 8 bases sitting between them. The CDR3 is 14 residues long. Germline V gives CDR1 SGDLS, CDR2 YYNGEE. As originally analysed: Using reference gene primer amplification, nucleated cell counts were estimated. This table comes from immunoSEQ multiplex PCR, and its TCRdb copy is limited to in-frame clones, with some not included. The DNA gave D and trimming, while V, J and clone size come from that table. Here the sample spans more than 65,000 clones, 70% to 75% being singletons.

The chain has TRBV9 and TRBJ1-3; a possible D gene is TRBD1 (5 bases). Sequenced sample: peripheral blood. The sequence was collected from a woman in her 70s with acute or convalescent COVID-19. As DNA, the CDR3 is TGTGCCAGCAGCGTAGCAGGGATGGGAAACACCATATATTTT. Protein product: CASSVAGMGNTIYF.